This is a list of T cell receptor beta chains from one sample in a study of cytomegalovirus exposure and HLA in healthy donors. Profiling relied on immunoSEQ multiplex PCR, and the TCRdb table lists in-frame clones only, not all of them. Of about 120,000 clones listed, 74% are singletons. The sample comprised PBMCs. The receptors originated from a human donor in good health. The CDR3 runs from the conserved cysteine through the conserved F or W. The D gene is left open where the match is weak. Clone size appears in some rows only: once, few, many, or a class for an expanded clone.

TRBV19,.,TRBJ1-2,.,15,TGTGCCAGTAGTACCGACGGGGATATAATTGGGGGCTACACCTTC,CASSTDGDIIGGYTF
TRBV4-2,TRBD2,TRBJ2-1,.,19,TGTGCCAGCAGCCAAGATGGACTAGCGGGGGGGCTTGTTGGCAATGAGCAGTTCTTC,CASSQDGLAGGLVGNEQFF
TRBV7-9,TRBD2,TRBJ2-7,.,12,TGTGCCAGCAGCTTACCGGGAGGCGAGCAGTACTTC,CASSLPGGEQYF
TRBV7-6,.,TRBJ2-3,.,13,TGTGCCAGCAGCATACTCCGCACAGATACGCAGTATTTT,CASSILRTDTQYF
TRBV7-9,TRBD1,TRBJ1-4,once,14,TGTGCCAGCAGCCGGACAGGGGTTGAAGAAAAACTGTTTTTT,CASSRTGVEEKLFF
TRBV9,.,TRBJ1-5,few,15,TGTGCCAGCAGCGGGGCCGGGGGGGTCAATCAGCCCCAGCATTTT,CASSGAGGVNQPQHF
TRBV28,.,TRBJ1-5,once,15,TGTGCCAGCAGTTCGCGAGAGGGTGGGAATCAGCCCCAGCATTTT,CASSSREGGNQPQHF
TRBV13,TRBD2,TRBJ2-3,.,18,TGTGCCAGCAGCTTAGTGCGGGGACTAGCGGGAACCGGGGATACGCAGTATTTT,CASSLVRGLAGTGDTQYF
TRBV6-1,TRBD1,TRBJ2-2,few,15,TGTGCCAGCACCGAAGAGGCAGGGGGCACCGGGGAGCTGTTTTTT,CASTEEAGGTGELFF
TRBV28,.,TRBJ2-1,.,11,TGTGCCAGCAAGACTAGGCATGAGCAGTTCTTC,CASKTRHEQFF
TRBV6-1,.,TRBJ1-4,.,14,TGTGCCAGCAGTGACAAGAGGGGGGGTGAAAAACTGTTTTTT,CASSDKRGGEKLFF
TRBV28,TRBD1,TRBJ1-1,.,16,TGTGCCAGCACCGATGGGGACAGGGGTCCTATCACTGAAGCTTTCTTT,CASTDGDRGPITEAFF
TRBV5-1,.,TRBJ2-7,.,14,TGCGCCAGCAGCCACGGACAGACTACCTACGAGCAGTACTTC,CASSHGQTTYEQYF
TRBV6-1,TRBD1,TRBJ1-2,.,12,TGTGCCAGCAGGGACAGGGACCAGGGCTACACCTTC,CASRDRDQGYTF
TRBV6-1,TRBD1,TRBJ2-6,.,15,TGTGCCAGCAGGACAGGGGGCAGTGGGGCCAACGTCCTGACTTTC,CASRTGGSGANVLTF
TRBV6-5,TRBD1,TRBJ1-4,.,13,TGTGCCAGCAGGACAGGGTGGGCTGAAAAACTGTTTTTT,CASRTGWAEKLFF
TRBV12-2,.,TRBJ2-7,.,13,TGTGCAAGTCGCTTAGCGCGGGAGGACGAGCAGTACTTC,CASRLAREDEQYF
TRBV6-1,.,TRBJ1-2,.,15,TGTGCCAGCAGTTCTACCCCGGCAGGGGCGAGAGGCTACACCTTC,CASSSTPAGARGYTF
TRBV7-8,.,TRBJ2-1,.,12,TGTGCCAGCAGCTTTCTCGAGAATGAGCAGTTCTTC,CASSFLENEQFF
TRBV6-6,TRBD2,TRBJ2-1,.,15,TGTGCCAGCAGTGACTCGGGACTAGCGGGCAATGAGCAGTTCTTC,CASSDSGLAGNEQFF